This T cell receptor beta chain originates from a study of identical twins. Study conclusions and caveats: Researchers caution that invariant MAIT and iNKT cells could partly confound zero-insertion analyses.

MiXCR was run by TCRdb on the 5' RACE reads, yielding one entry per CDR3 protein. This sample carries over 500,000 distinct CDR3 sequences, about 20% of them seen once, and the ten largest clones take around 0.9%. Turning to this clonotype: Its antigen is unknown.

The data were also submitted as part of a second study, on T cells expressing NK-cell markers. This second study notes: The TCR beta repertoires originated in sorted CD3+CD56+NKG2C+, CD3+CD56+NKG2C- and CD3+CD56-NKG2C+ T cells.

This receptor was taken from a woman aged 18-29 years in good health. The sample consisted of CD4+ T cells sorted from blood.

The CDR3 sequence is CASSALQRNTEAFF. The CDR3 bases are TGCGCCAGCAGCGCCCTACAGAGGAACACTGAAGCTTTCTTT. This chain joins TRBV5-1 and TRBJ1-1; no reliable D call. The CDR3 extends over 14 amino acids. V was clipped by 4 bases and J by 1 base, with 11 bases between them. The V gene's germline CDR1 is SGHRS and CDR2 YFSETQ.